This entry describes one TCR beta chain. Its antigen is unidentified. A 5'RACE reaction primed in the constant segment made cDNA libraries of TCR alpha and TCR beta, and these carried sample barcodes and UMIs. TCRdb reprocessed the 5' RACE reads with MiXCR, giving one entry per CDR3 protein. The sample carries roughly 190,000 distinct CDR3 sequences, about 10% recorded once. The sample originates from a study of T-cell memory formation after mild COVID-19. As for the study in general: Most TCR clusters belonged to a single donor. Study-wide points: CD4+ contracting clones were found mainly in CM and EM, and CD8+ ones in EMRA.

Trimming left V 3 bases short and J 5 bases short, with 17 bases between. This CDR3 has 16 residues. The sequencing sample was made of PBMCs or a T cell subset sorted from them (not recorded which). This TCR derives from a man in his late teens or twenties who had mild COVID-19 (a few samples of this study predate the infection). Cell type and time point are not known. J is TRBJ2-1 and V is TRBV12-3 or TRBV12-4; a weak D match, TRBD2 (6 bases). The CDR3 region has the DNA TGTGCCAGCAGTTTTCCGGCGGGGACGAACGACAATGAGCAGTTCTTC. Its protein is CASSFPAGTNDNEQFF.